This is a list of T cell receptor beta chains from one sample in a study of blood T cell repertoires in COVID-19. Clones were read by immunoSEQ multiplex PCR, and TCRdb kept only the in-frame ones, dropping some. Here the sample spans under 300,000 clones, 80% to 95% being singletons. The specimen was PBMCs or T cells enriched from blood (not recorded which). Receptor source: a woman between 18 and 30 years old who had recovered from COVID-19. The CDR3 runs from the conserved cysteine through the conserved F or W. A D gene is named only where the DNA matches it firmly. A row's size may be missing; if present it is once, few, many or a size class.

v_gene: TRBV28; j_gene: TRBJ1-1; d_gene: .; abundance: .; CDR3nt: TGTGCCAGCAGTTTACGGCAGGCGCCTTTCTTT; CDR3aa: CASSLRQAPFF
v_gene: TRBV6-5; j_gene: TRBJ1-6; d_gene: TRBD1; abundance: few; CDR3nt: TGTGCCAGCGGGGACAGTGCCAGGGCCCTCCACTTT; CDR3aa: CASGDSARALHF
v_gene: TRBV4-3; j_gene: TRBJ1-2; d_gene: .; abundance: .; CDR3nt: TGCGCCAGCAGCTTAAGGACACAGAGGAGTGGCTACACCTTC; CDR3aa: CASSLRTQRSGYTF
v_gene: TRBV2; j_gene: TRBJ1-2; d_gene: TRBD1; abundance: .; CDR3nt: TGTGCCAGCTCCCAGGACAGGATCTATGGCTACACCTTC; CDR3aa: CASSQDRIYGYTF
v_gene: TRBV11-3; j_gene: TRBJ1-3; d_gene: .; abundance: .; CDR3nt: TGTGCCAGCAGCAAATCGGAGGGCCCAGGAAACACCATATATTTT; CDR3aa: CASSKSEGPGNTIYF
v_gene: TRBV28; j_gene: TRBJ1-5; d_gene: .; abundance: .; CDR3nt: TGTGCCAGCAGTCTTCGGGGAAGGGGCAATCAGCCCCAGCATTTT; CDR3aa: CASSLRGRGNQPQHF
v_gene: TRBV27; j_gene: TRBJ1-2; d_gene: TRBD1; abundance: .; CDR3nt: TGTGCCAGCACCTCTAGGACAGGCGCCCTTACGGGCTACACCTTC; CDR3aa: CASTSRTGALTGYTF
v_gene: TRBV9; j_gene: TRBJ2-6; d_gene: TRBD1; abundance: once; CDR3nt: TGTGCCAGCAGCGGGGGACAGGGGGCGCATGGGGCCAACGTCCTGACTTTC; CDR3aa: CASSGGQGAHGANVLTF
v_gene: TRBV18; j_gene: TRBJ2-5; d_gene: TRBD1; abundance: .; CDR3nt: TGTGCCAGCTCACCTTACGACAGGGAAGAGACCCAGTACTTC; CDR3aa: CASSPYDREETQYF
v_gene: TRBV19; j_gene: TRBJ2-2; d_gene: .; abundance: .; CDR3nt: TGTGCCAGTAGAAGCGGGCAGGGCGGAACCGGGGAGCTGTTTTTT; CDR3aa: CASRSGQGGTGELFF
v_gene: TRBV12-3/TRBV12-4; j_gene: TRBJ1-2; d_gene: TRBD1; abundance: .; CDR3nt: TGTGCCAGCAGTTTGACAGGGATTGGCTACACCTTC; CDR3aa: CASSLTGIGYTF
v_gene: TRBV4-1; j_gene: TRBJ2-5; d_gene: TRBD2; abundance: .; CDR3nt: TGCGCCAGCAGCCATGAACGACTAGCGGGGGGGAAGACCCAGTACTTC; CDR3aa: CASSHERLAGGKTQYF
v_gene: TRBV19; j_gene: TRBJ2-2; d_gene: .; abundance: .; CDR3nt: TGTGCCAGTAGTATGAGAATCGGTTCTCAGAACACCGGGGAGCTGTTTTTT; CDR3aa: CASSMRIGSQNTGELFF
v_gene: TRBV25-1; j_gene: TRBJ1-1; d_gene: .; abundance: .; CDR3nt: TGTGCCAGCAGTGTCCAGGGCTTTAGGACTGAAGCTTTCTTT; CDR3aa: CASSVQGFRTEAFF
v_gene: TRBV7-6; j_gene: TRBJ1-6; d_gene: .; abundance: .; CDR3nt: TGTGCCAGCAGCTCAGAGGGGGTATTTAGGTCACCCCTCCACTTT; CDR3aa: CASSSEGVFRSPLHF
v_gene: TRBV28; j_gene: TRBJ1-5; d_gene: TRBD1; abundance: .; CDR3nt: TGTGCCAGCAGTTTAACCGGGACAGGGGGCAATCAGCCCCAGCATTTT; CDR3aa: CASSLTGTGGNQPQHF
v_gene: TRBV10-3; j_gene: TRBJ1-1; d_gene: TRBD1; abundance: .; CDR3nt: TGTGCCATCAGTACCCACCCGGGACAGATGAACACTGAAGCTTTCTTT; CDR3aa: CAISTHPGQMNTEAFF
v_gene: TRBV7-6; j_gene: TRBJ1-3; d_gene: TRBD1; abundance: .; CDR3nt: TGTGCCAGCAGCCGGACAGGCCTTGGGAACACCATATATTTT; CDR3aa: CASSRTGLGNTIYF
v_gene: TRBV4-1; j_gene: TRBJ2-7; d_gene: TRBD1; abundance: once; CDR3nt: TGCGCCAGCAGTGTTCCGGGACAGGGAACCTACGAGCAGTACTTC; CDR3aa: CASSVPGQGTYEQYF
v_gene: TRBV9; j_gene: TRBJ1-4; d_gene: TRBD1; abundance: .; CDR3nt: TGTGCCAGCAGCCCCCGGACAGGGCGGAATGAAAAACTGTTTTTT; CDR3aa: CASSPRTGRNEKLFF
v_gene: TRBV3-1/TRBV3-2; j_gene: TRBJ2-5; d_gene: TRBD2; abundance: .; CDR3nt: TGTGCCAGCAGCCCACTGGGACTAGCGGGATCAGAGACCCAGTACTTC; CDR3aa: CASSPLGLAGSETQYF
v_gene: TRBV5-4; j_gene: TRBJ1-4; d_gene: .; abundance: .; CDR3nt: TGTGCCAGCAGCTTGAGTCAGGGGCGACGTGAAAAACTGTTTTTT; CDR3aa: CASSLSQGRREKLFF
v_gene: TRBV4-2; j_gene: TRBJ1-2; d_gene: .; abundance: .; CDR3nt: TGTGCCAGCCGGGGTTGGGCCCGAGATGGCTACACCTTC; CDR3aa: CASRGWARDGYTF
v_gene: TRBV2; j_gene: TRBJ2-6; d_gene: .; abundance: .; CDR3nt: TGTGCCAGCAGTGCATCTGGGGCCAACGTCCTGACTTTC; CDR3aa: CASSASGANVLTF
v_gene: TRBV9; j_gene: TRBJ2-1; d_gene: TRBD2; abundance: .; CDR3nt: TGTGCCAGCAGTAGGGACTACAAATACAATGAGCAGTTCTTC; CDR3aa: CASSRDYKYNEQFF
v_gene: TRBV4-3; j_gene: TRBJ1-2; d_gene: .; abundance: .; CDR3nt: TGCGCCAGCAGCCAAGATCGGTCAGACTCCTATGGCTACACCTTC; CDR3aa: CASSQDRSDSYGYTF
v_gene: TRBV4-2; j_gene: TRBJ1-4; d_gene: .; abundance: .; CDR3nt: TGTGCCAGCAGCCAAGGGTCCAGAATTAATGAAAAACTGTTTTTT; CDR3aa: CASSQGSRINEKLFF
v_gene: TRBV6-5; j_gene: TRBJ2-1; d_gene: TRBD2; abundance: .; CDR3nt: TGTGCCAGCAGCCGGCGACTAGCGGGGGGCCATGAGCAGTTCTTC; CDR3aa: CASSRRLAGGHEQFF
v_gene: TRBV6-6; j_gene: TRBJ1-1; d_gene: .; abundance: .; CDR3nt: TGTGCCAGCAGTTATTTGGTGGCAGGGTCTGAAGCTTTCTTT; CDR3aa: CASSYLVAGSEAFF
v_gene: TRBV7-8; j_gene: TRBJ1-1; d_gene: .; abundance: .; CDR3nt: TGTGCCACCTCAGGCCCTTTGAACACTGAAGCTTTCTTT; CDR3aa: CATSGPLNTEAFF
v_gene: TRBV5-4; j_gene: TRBJ2-5; d_gene: .; abundance: once; CDR3nt: TGTGCCAGCAGCTTGGACCCGGTAGCCGAGACCCAGTACTTC; CDR3aa: CASSLDPVAETQYF
v_gene: TRBV11-3; j_gene: TRBJ1-4; d_gene: .; abundance: once; CDR3nt: TGTGCCAGCAGCTCACATACACAGGGTTGGGCCGAAAAACTGTTTTTT; CDR3aa: CASSSHTQGWAEKLFF